Presented here are 18 T cell receptor beta chains from one specimen sequenced in a study of response to subunit inactivated influenza vaccine. TCRdb recomputed calls from the RT-PCR reads with MiXCR, one row per CDR3 protein. The profile shows roughly 700,000 distinct CDR3 sequences, about 15% of them singletons. The sequenced sample was PBMCs from blood, obtained less than 13 days after vaccination. These receptors were collected from a middle-aged man who received an inactivated influenza vaccine.

V usage is TRBV5-1 and J usage is TRBJ2-3; D not resolved. Germline-derived CDR1 and CDR2 are SGHRS and YFSETQ. Trimming cost V 2 bases and J 1 base, with 11 bases left between them. The CDR3 totals 15 residues. CDR3 residues: CASSFYGDGTDTQYF. The CDR3 DNA reads as TGCGCCAGCAGCTTCTATGGCGATGGCACAGATACGCAGTATTTT.

The sample holds a few counts of this clonotype. The chain has TRBV7-9 and TRBJ2-7; 7 bases agree with TRBD1. The CDR3 consists of 15 residues. The germline V gene encodes CDR1 SEHNR and CDR2 FQNEAQ (reference sequence). V lost 2 bases to trimming and J lost 2 bases; unmatched junction nucleotides: 6. CDR3 coding DNA: TGTGCCAGCAGCTTATCCGAGACAGGGACCTACGAGCAGTACTTC. Residues: CASSLSETGTYEQYF. Using reference TRBV7-9 and TRBJ2-7 for the parts outside the CDR3, the full variable domain is DTGVSQNPRHKITKRGQNVTFRCDPISEHNRLYWYRQTLGQGPEFLTYFQNEAQLEKSRLLSDRFSAERPKGSFSTLEIQRTEQGDSAMYLCASSLSETGTYEQYFGPGTRLTVT.

This clonotype occurred a few times. The chain combines TRBV28 with TRBJ1-1, with no clear D. This CDR3 is 14 amino acids long. The V gene's germline CDR1 is MDHEN and CDR2 SYDVKM. The ends were cut back, 6 bases at V and 7 bases at J, with 18 bases in the middle. The CDR3 sequence is CASSPRVGLSEAFF. The CDR3 DNA follows: TGTGCCAGCAGCCCAAGGGTAGGGTTGAGTGAAGCTTTCTTT.

In this sample, this clonotype turned up a few times. The V gene is TRBV6-2 or TRBV6-3, the J gene TRBJ1-5, with D uncertain. Germline loops: CDR1 MNHEY, CDR2 SVGEGT. V lost 8 bases and J 2 bases, leaving 10 bases between the germline ends. The CDR3 totals 13 residues. In nucleotides, the CDR3 is TGTGCCAGCCGGGATTTGGGCAATCAGCCCCAGCATTTT. Residues: CASRDLGNQPQHF.

The table lists this clonotype with many counts. The genes are TRBV10-3 and TRBJ1-1; D may be TRBD1 (6 bases). The germline V gene encodes CDR1 ENHRY and CDR2 SYGVKD. The CDR3 totals 14 residues. V lost 6 bases and J 5 bases, leaving 16 bases between the germline ends. Here the CDR3 DNA reads TGTGCCATCAGGGGGGCGGACAGATCGACTGAAGCTTTCTTT. Its protein product is CAIRGADRSTEAFF.

CDR3 protein: CASSQGRTGPFKFF. CDR3 DNA sequence: TGTGCCAGCAGTCAAGGGCGGACAGGGCCTTTCAAGTTCTTC. The chain is built from TRBV2 and TRBJ2-1, with 8 bases matching TRBD1. V lost 5 bases and J lost 14; bases outside the gene matches: 14. Germline CDR1 and CDR2: SNHLY and FYNNEI. This CDR3 is built from 14 residues.

This rearrangement joins TRBV5-1 to TRBJ2-7; 9 nucleotides align to TRBD2. The CDR3 sequence is 16 residues long. Germline values: CDR1 SGHRS, CDR2 YFSETQ. Unmatched junction bases numbered 6, after V lost 1 base and J lost 1 base. CDR3 DNA: TGCGCCAGCAGCTTGAATCTAGCGGGGCGTTCCTACGAGCAGTACTTC. Its translation is CASSLNLAGRSYEQYF.

The chain combines TRBV20-1 with TRBJ2-1; TRBD1 or TRBD2 may be the D gene (6 bases each). In germline, CDR1 is DFQATT, CDR2 SNEGSKA (reference sequence). The CDR3 covers 14 residues. This CDR3 reads CSIPETRGKNEQFF. CDR3 DNA sequence: TGCAGCATCCCTGAGACTAGGGGGAAAAATGAGCAGTTCTTC.

This clonotype has more than one count but fewer than ten. V is TRBV10-3 and J is TRBJ2-5; TRBD2 aligns across 12 bases. CDR1 is ENHRY, CDR2 SYGVKD, per germline. The CDR3 length is 18 residues. V was pared by 2 bases and J by 1 base, with 8 bases of the junction left unmatched. Here the CDR3 reads CAISEMRGTSGSQETQYF. In DNA, the CDR3 is TGTGCCATCAGTGAGATGAGAGGGACTAGCGGGTCCCAAGAGACCCAGTACTTC.

The CDR3 spells CASSVFAARGNTIYF. CDR3 nucleotides: TGTGCCAGCAGCGTTTTCGCGGCTCGTGGAAACACCATATATTTT. V gene TRBV9 combines with J gene TRBJ1-3; no clear D gene. CDR3 length: 15 amino acids. V was trimmed by 2 bases and J by 3 bases, leaving 12 bases between them. Germline V gene data show CDR1 as SGDLS and CDR2 as YYNGEE.

The chain employs TRBV7-8 and TRBJ2-1, with 13 bases identical to TRBD2. J gave up 9 bases and V 6 bases, and 11 bases lay outside the gene matches. Germline V CDR1 and CDR2: SGHVS, FQNEAQ. The length of the CDR3 is 16 residues. CDR3 protein: CASRQGWTSGGFEQFF. CDR3 nucleotide sequence: TGTGCCAGCAGGCAAGGCTGGACTAGCGGGGGATTTGAGCAGTTCTTC. The whole variable domain, remainder taken from reference TRBV7-8 and TRBJ2-1, is GAGVSQSPRYKVAKRGQDVALRCDPISGHVSLFWYQQALGQGPEFLTYFQNEAQLDKSGLPSDRFFAERPEGSVSTLKIQRTQQEDSAVYLCASRQGWTSGGFEQFFGPGTRLTVL.

Here the CDR3 DNA reads TGTGCCAGCAGCCCAGGACTCGGGGGGGACGCCTACAATGAGCAGTTCTTC. Translating it yields CASSPGLGGDAYNEQFF. V gene TRBV3-1 combines with J gene TRBJ2-1; 8 bases match TRBD2. Germline lookup yields CDR1 LGHDT and CDR2 YNNKEL (reference sequence). V lost 4 bases and J lost 2; bases outside the gene matches: 10. CDR3 size: 17 residues.

The table lists this clonotype with a few counts. The chain uses TRBV4-3 and TRBJ2-3; 10 nucleotides align to TRBD2. The CDR3 contains 16 residues. CDR1 is LGHNA and CDR2 is YSLEER in the germline V gene. J gave up 5 bases and V 1 base, and 6 bases lay outside the gene matches. The CDR3: CASSQGSSGSGDTQYF. The CDR3 DNA follows: TGCGCCAGCAGCCAAGGGTCTAGCGGGAGTGGAGATACGCAGTATTTT.

This chain connects TRBV6-5 to TRBJ1-5, with no clear D. Trimming stripped 2 bases from V and 4 bases from J, with 9 bases between. Germline V CDR1 and CDR2: MNHEY, SVGAGI. This CDR3 comprises 14 residues. In DNA, the CDR3 is TGTGCCAGCAGTTACCTTACAGAGAATCAGCCCCAGCATTTT. This encodes CASSYLTENQPQHF.

This clonotype appeared many times. The chain carries TRBV6-2 or TRBV6-3 and TRBJ2-2; 7 bases are a match to TRBD2. V was pared by 4 bases and J by 6 bases, with 5 bases of the junction left unmatched. Germline CDR1 MNHEY, CDR2 SVGEGT. The CDR3 extends over 14 amino acids. CDR3 region: CASSFRLASGELFF. The CDR3 DNA follows: TGTGCCAGCAGTTTCAGACTAGCTTCCGGGGAGCTGTTTTTT.

This clonotype was seen a single time. The chain employs TRBV29-1 and TRBJ2-3; TRBD2 is a possible D gene (6 bases). The V and J ends lost 8 bases and 6 bases respectively, with 18 bases between them. The CDR3 totals 13 residues. Germline lookup yields CDR1 SQVTM and CDR2 ANQGSEA. CDR3 nucleotides: TGCAGCACGACCCCCCTAGCGTCCGATACGCAGTATTTT. Translation gives CSTTPLASDTQYF.

This clonotype was seen more than once but under ten times. The gene calls are TRBV10-3 and TRBJ2-2; D is undetermined. V gave up 3 bases and J gave up 1 base, with 9 bases separating them. The germline V gene encodes CDR1 ENHRY and CDR2 SYGVKD. CDR3 size: 15 residues. This chain's CDR3 is CAISDGSGNTGELFF. The CDR3 DNA reads as TGTGCCATCAGTGATGGGTCCGGGAACACCGGGGAGCTGTTTTTT.

In this sample, this clonotype turned up a few times. The V call is TRBV9, the J call TRBJ2-3, with TRBD2 matching over 10 bases. The CDR3 contains 16 residues. The V segment lost 2 bases and the J segment 2 bases; nucleotides outside the gene matches: 5. Germline CDR1 is SGDLS and CDR2 is YYNGEE. The CDR3 DNA reads as TGTGCCAGCAGCGTTAGCGGGGGGCACGACACAGATACGCAGTATTTT. Translating gives CASSVSGGHDTDTQYF.